The clone carrying this T cell receptor beta chain was observed once. V lost 4 bases to trimming and J lost 2 bases; unmatched junction nucleotides: 4. The CDR3 has 15 amino acids. CDR1 and CDR2 (germline): LGHDT, YNNKEL (reference sequence). The sample is drawn from a study of blood T cell repertoires in COVID-19. Across the whole study: The United States, Italy and Spain were the sources of the acute and convalescent COVID-19 samples. T cells, B-cell-depleted T cells, or PBMCs supplied cDNA or gDNA.

Original processing notes: Estimation of nucleated cell counts relied on the amplification of reference gene primers. Repertoires were generated with immunoSEQ multiplex PCR, while TCRdb's copy carries only in-frame clones and drops some. The V and J calls and clone size are taken from that table; D and trimming were inferred from the DNA. Here the sample spans approximately 300,000 clones, about nine tenths being singletons. This TCR was recovered from a woman aged 40 to 50 with acute or convalescent COVID-19. Sequenced material: peripheral blood. The chain links TRBV3-1 (or the pseudogene TRBV3-2) to TRBJ1-2; TRBD1 matches at 10 bases. The CDR3 spells CASSPRDRGNYGYTF. As DNA, the CDR3 is TGTGCCAGCAGCCCCCGGGACAGGGGCAACTATGGCTACACCTTC.